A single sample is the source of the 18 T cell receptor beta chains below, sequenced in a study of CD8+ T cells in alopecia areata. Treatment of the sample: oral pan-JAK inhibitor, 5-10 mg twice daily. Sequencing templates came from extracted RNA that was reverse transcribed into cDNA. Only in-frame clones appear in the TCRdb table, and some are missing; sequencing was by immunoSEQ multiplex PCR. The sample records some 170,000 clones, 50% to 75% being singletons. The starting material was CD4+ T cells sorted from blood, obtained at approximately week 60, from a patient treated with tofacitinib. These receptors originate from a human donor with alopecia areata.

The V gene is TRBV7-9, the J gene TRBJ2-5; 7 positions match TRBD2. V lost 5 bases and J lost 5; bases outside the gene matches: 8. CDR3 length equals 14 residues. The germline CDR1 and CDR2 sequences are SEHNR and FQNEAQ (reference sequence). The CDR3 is CASSPGGSVETQYF. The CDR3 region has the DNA TGTGCCAGCAGCCCGGGGGGTTCAGTTGAGACCCAGTACTTC.

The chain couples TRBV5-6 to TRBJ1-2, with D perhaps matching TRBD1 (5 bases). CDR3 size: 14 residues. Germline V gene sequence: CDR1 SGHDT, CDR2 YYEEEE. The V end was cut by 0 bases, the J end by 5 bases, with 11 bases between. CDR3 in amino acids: CASSLDLRGYGYTF. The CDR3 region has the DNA TGTGCCAGCAGCTTGGATCTTAGGGGTTATGGCTACACCTTC.

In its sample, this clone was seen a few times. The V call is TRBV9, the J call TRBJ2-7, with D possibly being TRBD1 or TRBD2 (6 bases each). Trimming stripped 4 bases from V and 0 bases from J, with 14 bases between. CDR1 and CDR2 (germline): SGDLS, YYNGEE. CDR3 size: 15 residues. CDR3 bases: TGTGCCAGCAGCCCAGAGGGGGGATTCTCCTACGAGCAGTACTTC. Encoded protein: CASSPEGGFSYEQYF.

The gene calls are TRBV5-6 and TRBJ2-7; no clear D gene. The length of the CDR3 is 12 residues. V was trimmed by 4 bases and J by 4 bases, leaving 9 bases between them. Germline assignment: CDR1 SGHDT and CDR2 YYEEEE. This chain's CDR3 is CASSTEPYEQYF. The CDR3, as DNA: TGTGCCAGCAGCACGGAACCTTACGAGCAGTACTTC.

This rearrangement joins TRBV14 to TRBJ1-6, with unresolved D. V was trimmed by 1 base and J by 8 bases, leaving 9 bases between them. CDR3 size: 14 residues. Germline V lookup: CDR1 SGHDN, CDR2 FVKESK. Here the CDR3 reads CASSQVEFYSPLHF. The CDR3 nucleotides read TGTGCCAGCAGCCAAGTTGAGTTCTATTCACCCCTCCACTTT.

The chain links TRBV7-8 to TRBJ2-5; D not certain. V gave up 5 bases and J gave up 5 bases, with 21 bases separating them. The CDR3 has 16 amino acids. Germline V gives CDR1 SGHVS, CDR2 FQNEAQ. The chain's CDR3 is CASSPPMLTYVETQYF. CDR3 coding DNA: TGTGCCAGCAGCCCCCCGATGTTGACATACGTGGAGACCCAGTACTTC.

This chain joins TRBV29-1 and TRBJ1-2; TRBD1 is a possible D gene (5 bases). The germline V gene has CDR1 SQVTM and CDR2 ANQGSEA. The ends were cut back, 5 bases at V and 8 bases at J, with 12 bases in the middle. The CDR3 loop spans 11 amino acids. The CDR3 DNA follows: TGCAGCGTTCTGGGGCTCGGGGGCTACACCTTC. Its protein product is CSVLGLGGYTF. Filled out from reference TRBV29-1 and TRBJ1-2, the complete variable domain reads SAVISQKPSRDICQRGTSLTIQCQVDSQVTMMFWYRQQPGQSLTLIATANQGSEATYESGFVIDKFPISRPNLTFSTLTVSNMSPEDSSIYLCSVLGLGGYTFGSGTRLTVV.

The DNA of the CDR3 is TGTGCCAGCAGGACGGACAGGGCTGGGAATTCACCCCTCCACTTT. Translation: CASRTDRAGNSPLHF. The genes are TRBV27 and TRBJ1-6, with TRBD1 identical over 8 bases. The junction had 8 bases not matched to a gene; V was cut back by 6 bases and J by 7 bases. CDR1 and CDR2 (germline): MNHEY, SMNVEV (reference sequence). This CDR3 comprises 15 residues.

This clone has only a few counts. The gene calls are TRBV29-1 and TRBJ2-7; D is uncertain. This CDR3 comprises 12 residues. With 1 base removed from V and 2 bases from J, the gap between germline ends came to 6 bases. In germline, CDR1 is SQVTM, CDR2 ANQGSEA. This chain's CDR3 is CSVEGLAYEQYF. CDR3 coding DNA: TGCAGCGTTGAAGGCCTGGCCTACGAGCAGTACTTC.

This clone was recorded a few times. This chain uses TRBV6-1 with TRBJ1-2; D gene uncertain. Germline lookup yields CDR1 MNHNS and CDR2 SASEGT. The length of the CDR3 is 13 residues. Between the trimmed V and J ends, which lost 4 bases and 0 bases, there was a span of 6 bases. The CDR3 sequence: CASSVDPNYGYTF. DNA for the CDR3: TGTGCCAGCAGTGTGGATCCTAACTATGGCTACACCTTC.

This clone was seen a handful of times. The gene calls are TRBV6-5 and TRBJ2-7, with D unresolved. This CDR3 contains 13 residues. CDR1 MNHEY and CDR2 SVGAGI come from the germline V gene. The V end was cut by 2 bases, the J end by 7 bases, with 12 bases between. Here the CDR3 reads CASSYGSNVEQYF. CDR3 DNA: TGTGCCAGCAGTTACGGGTCGAACGTAGAGCAGTACTTC.

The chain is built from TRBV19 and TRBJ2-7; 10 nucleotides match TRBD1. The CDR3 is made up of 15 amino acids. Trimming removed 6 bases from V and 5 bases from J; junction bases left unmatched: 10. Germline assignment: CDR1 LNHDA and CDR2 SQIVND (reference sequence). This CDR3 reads CASRNPGQGIHEQYF. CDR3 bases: TGTGCCAGTAGAAATCCGGGACAGGGGATCCACGAGCAGTACTTC.

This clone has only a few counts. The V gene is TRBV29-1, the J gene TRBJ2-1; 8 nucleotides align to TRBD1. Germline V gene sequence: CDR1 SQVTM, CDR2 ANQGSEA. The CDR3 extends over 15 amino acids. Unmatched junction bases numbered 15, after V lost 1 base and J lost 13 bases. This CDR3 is CSVEATGGWTNIQFF. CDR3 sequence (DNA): TGCAGCGTTGAAGCAACAGGGGGATGGACAAACATTCAGTTCTTC.

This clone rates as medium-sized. The CDR3 sequence is CASSQPLGTGILHF. CDR3 in DNA: TGCGCCAGCAGCCAACCTCTCGGGACAGGGATTCTCCACTTT. The rearrangement links TRBV4-1 to TRBJ1-6, with 9 bases that match TRBD1. Germline CDR1 MGHRA, CDR2 YSYEKL. CDR3 size: 14 residues. J was trimmed by 16 bases and V by 2 bases; bases with no gene match: 9.

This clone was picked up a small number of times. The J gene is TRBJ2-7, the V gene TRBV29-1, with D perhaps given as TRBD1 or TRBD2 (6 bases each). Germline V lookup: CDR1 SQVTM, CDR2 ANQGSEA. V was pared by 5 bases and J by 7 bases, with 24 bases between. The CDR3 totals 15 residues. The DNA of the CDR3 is TGCAGCGTTCTTCTATCCGGGGGCCTCACGGGGGAGCAGTACTTC. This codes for CSVLLSGGLTGEQYF.

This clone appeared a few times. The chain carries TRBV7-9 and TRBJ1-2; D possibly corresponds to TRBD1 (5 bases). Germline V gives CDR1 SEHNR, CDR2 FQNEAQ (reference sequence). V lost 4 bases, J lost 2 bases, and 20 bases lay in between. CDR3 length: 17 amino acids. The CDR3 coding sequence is TGTGCCAGCAGCTCAACTGCCCGACAGAAGCGGAACTATGGCTACACCTTC. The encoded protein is CASSSTARQKRNYGYTF.

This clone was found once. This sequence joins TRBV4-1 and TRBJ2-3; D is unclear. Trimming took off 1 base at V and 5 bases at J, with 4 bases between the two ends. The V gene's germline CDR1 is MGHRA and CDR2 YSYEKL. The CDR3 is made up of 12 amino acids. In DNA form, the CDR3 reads TGCGCCAGCAGCCAAGTGGTAGATACGCAGTATTTT. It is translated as CASSQVVDTQYF.

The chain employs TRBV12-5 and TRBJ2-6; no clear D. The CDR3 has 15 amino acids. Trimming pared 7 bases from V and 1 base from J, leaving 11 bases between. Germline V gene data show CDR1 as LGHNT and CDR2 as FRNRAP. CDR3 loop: CASALRGSGANVLTF. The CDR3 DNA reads TGTGCTAGTGCCCTCCGAGGATCTGGGGCCAACGTCCTGACTTTC.